These T cell receptor beta chains were read from a single sample in a study of cytomegalovirus exposure and HLA in healthy donors. TCRdb keeps only in-frame clones here, not all; method: immunoSEQ multiplex PCR. This sample yields around 95,000 clones, of which 85% are seen a single time; roughly 22% belongs to the top ten. Input material: PBMCs. The receptors derive from a man between 18 and 35 years old in good health and CMV-seropositive. The CDR3 runs from the conserved cysteine through the conserved F or W. A D gene is named only where the DNA matches it firmly. Size tells how often a clone was seen (once, few, many) or the class of an expanded clone, and some rows leave it out.

>.|.|TRBV5-1|TRBJ2-1
CASSLANVGQGYNEQFF
TGCGCCAGCAGCTTAGCGAACGTAGGACAAGGATACAATGAGCAGTTCTTC
>.|.|TRBV14|TRBJ1-1
CASSQQLGGTTEAFF
TGTGCCAGCAGCCAACAACTGGGGGGGACGACTGAAGCTTTCTTT
>.|.|TRBV5-4|TRBJ2-3
CASSLAQGEDTQYF
TGTGCCAGCAGCTTGGCACAGGGTGAAGATACGCAGTATTTT
>.|.|TRBV9|TRBJ2-7
CASSPYRGGYMNEQYF
TGTGCCAGCAGCCCCTACAGGGGAGGCTATATGAACGAGCAGTACTTC
>few|.|TRBV4-2|TRBJ2-5
CASSPRDRGGTQYF
TGTGCCAGCAGCCCGAGGGACCGGGGAGGGACCCAGTACTTC
>few|TRBD1|TRBV7-6|TRBJ1-1
CASGDRGFNTEAFF
TGTGCCAGCGGGGACAGGGGGTTCAACACTGAAGCTTTCTTT
>.|.|TRBV10-1|TRBJ2-5
CASSGPSETQYF
TGCGCCAGCAGTGGGCCATCAGAGACCCAGTACTTC
>.|TRBD1|TRBV27|TRBJ2-3
CASSSRGGLATDTQYF
TGTGCCAGCAGTTCCCGAGGGGGCCTAGCAACAGATACGCAGTATTTT
>once|TRBD1|TRBV15|TRBJ1-5
CATSRDLGQGLYQPQHF
TGTGCCACCAGCAGAGATCTGGGACAGGGTTTGTATCAGCCCCAGCATTTT
>.|.|TRBV5-1|TRBJ2-2
CASSSTSGVAGELFF
TGCGCCAGCAGCTCGACGTCGGGGGTAGCCGGGGAGCTGTTTTTT
>once|.|TRBV6-5|TRBJ1-1
CASSYEGYGTEAFF
TGTGCCAGCAGTTACGAGGGATACGGGACTGAAGCTTTCTTT
>few|TRBD2|TRBV7-2|TRBJ2-3
CASSPGLERSTDTQYF
TGTGCCAGCAGCCCTGGACTAGAGAGGAGCACAGATACGCAGTATTTT